The clone carrying this TCR beta chain was seen ten or more times. From germline, CDR1 is MNHEY and CDR2 SVGAGI. The CDR3 length is 15 residues. With 2 bases removed from V and 0 bases from J, the gap between germline ends came to 9 bases. These data originate in a study of regulatory T cells in long-lasting Graves disease. Looking at the study overall: Antithyroid drug exposure in newly diagnosed Graves' patients had lasted under 3 months.

Time point described: newly diagnosed GD, antithyroid drugs for less than 3 months. PBMCs provided the RNA from which the TCR library was made. Library construction for TCR beta used iRepertoire HTBI primers and Arm-PCR of CDR3 regions. In the source study's methods: Spanning all samples, the identified segments comprised around 62 TRBV and some 14 TRBJ. TCRdb reprocessed the multiplex PCR reads via MiXCR and lists one record per CDR3 protein. For this entry, the V and J calls and clone size follow TCRdb and not the study's own pipeline. The sample has more than 400,000 distinct CDR3 sequences; 15% to 20% are singletons. This sample also appeared in a second study, on T cells in Graves' hyperthyroidism and ophthalmopathy.

The TCR comes from a man in his forties with Graves disease. J is TRBJ2-3 and V is TRBV6-5; a possible D gene is TRBD2 (5 bases). The sequencing here drew on peripheral blood mononuclear cells (PBMCs), taken at new diagnosis, from a patient treated with antithyroid drugs. CDR3 amino acids: CASSYDRTSTDTQYF. CDR3 coding DNA: TGTGCCAGCAGTTACGATCGGACTAGCACAGATACGCAGTATTTT.